These 11 T cell receptor beta chains originate from one sample sequenced in a study of breast tumors, draining lymph nodes, adjacent tissues. MiXCR, applied by TCRdb to the multiplex PCR reads, yields one record per CDR3 protein. Here the sample spans 200,000 to 250,000 distinct CDR3 sequences, roughly 32% being singletons. The lymph nodes were axillary draining lymph nodes from breast cancer patients. The sample comprised axillary lymph node tissue. The origin of the receptors is a female donor with breast cancer. Some clones in this sample may be carry-over from other donors' samples.

Only a few counts were recorded for this clonotype. A much bigger clone sits one base away, suggesting this may be a read error. As the CDR3 is not closed by the conserved phenylalanine or tryptophan, this likely results from a read error. This chain joins TRBV7-9 and TRBJ2-5; TRBD1 matches 7 bases. The V gene's germline CDR1 is SEHNR and CDR2 FQNEAQ (reference sequence). The CDR3 totals 14 residues. Trimming cost V 5 bases and J 3 bases; bases outside gene matches: 6. CDR3 DNA: TGTGCCAGCAGCCTACAGGGGCGGAAAGAGACCCAGTACCTC. Its translation is CASSLQGRKETQYL.

V and J are TRBV7-9 and TRBJ2-5; D is uncertain. Germline CDR1 SEHNR, CDR2 FQNEAQ (reference sequence). The V end lost 1 base, the J end lost 4 bases, and 13 bases lay between the germline ends. The CDR3 extends over 15 amino acids. The CDR3 sequence is CASSLEGQPGETQYF. In DNA, the CDR3 is TGTGCCAGCAGCTTAGAGGGCCAGCCAGGAGAGACCCAGTACTTC. Variable domain in full (rest from reference TRBV7-9 and TRBJ2-5): DTGVSQNPRHKITKRGQNVTFRCDPISEHNRLYWYRQTLGQGPEFLTYFQNEAQLEKSRLLSDRFSAERPKGSFSTLEIQRTEQGDSAMYLCASSLEGQPGETQYFGPGTRLLVL.

This rearrangement joins TRBV9 to TRBJ1-1, with D unclear. This CDR3 spans 13 amino acids. The germline gives CDR1 SGDLS, CDR2 YYNGEE. The V end lost 3 bases, the J end lost 1 base, and 7 bases lay between the germline ends. CDR3 protein: CASSDRWNTEAFF. The DNA for the CDR3 is TGTGCCAGCAGCGACCGGTGGAACACTGAAGCTTTCTTT. The full variable domain, rest sourced from reference TRBV9 and TRBJ1-1, is DSGVTQTPKHLITATGQRVTLRCSPRSGDLSVYWYQQSLDQGLQFLIQYYNGEERAKGNILERFSAQQFPDLHSELNLSSLELGDSALYFCASSDRWNTEAFFGQGTRLTVV.

This clonotype was detected a few times. The rearrangement uses TRBV6-1 and TRBJ2-1; D gene ambiguous. V was pared by 5 bases and J by 9 bases, with 20 bases between. Germline assignment: CDR1 MNHNS and CDR2 SASEGT. CDR3 length equals 15 residues. In DNA form, the CDR3 reads TGTGCCAGCAGTCCCCCTAGTGACTCCCGAACTGAGCAGTTCTTC. It specifies CASSPPSDSRTEQFF.

This clonotype occurred many times. The J gene is TRBJ1-2, the V gene TRBV19, with TRBD1 identical over 7 bases. This CDR3 has 14 amino acids. CDR1 is LNHDA and CDR2 is SQIVND in the germline V gene (reference sequence). After removal of 5 bases from V and 2 bases from J, the junction contained 5 bases not matched to a gene. This CDR3 reads CASSVTGDNYGYTF. As DNA, the CDR3 is TGTGCCAGTAGTGTAACAGGGGACAACTATGGCTACACCTTC.

A note on this clonotype: A much larger clone lies one base from this, so it may be a read error. The chain employs TRBV20-1 and TRBJ2-1, with no clear D. The CDR3 runs to 12 residues. Germline V gives CDR1 DFQATT, CDR2 SNEGSKA (reference sequence). The CDR3 sequence: CSARWAHNEPFF. The CDR3, as DNA: TGCAGTGCTAGGTGGGCCCACAATGAGCCGTTCTTC.

This clonotype has at least ten counts. The V call is TRBV6-6, the J call TRBJ2-7; TRBD2 matches at 7 bases. V lost 4 bases and J lost 0; bases outside the gene matches: 6. This CDR3 has 15 residues. CDR1 and CDR2 from the germline V gene are MNHNY and SVGAGI (reference sequence). The chain's CDR3 is CASSSTSTSSYEQYF. The CDR3 nucleotides are TGTGCCAGCAGTTCGACTAGCACGAGCTCCTACGAGCAGTACTTC.

Of note for this clonotype: Compared with germline, one end of the junction differs, possibly owing to a read error. This sequence joins TRBV15 and TRBJ1-4; D unresolved. The CDR3 length is 14 residues. Germline CDR1 and CDR2: LNHNV and YYDKDF (reference sequence). The CDR3 sequence: CATSRTESGEKMFF. The CDR3 nucleotides read TGTGCCACCAGCAGAACCGAGTCGGGTGAAAAAATGTTTTTT.

This clonotype was observed many times. The rearrangement uses TRBV13 and TRBJ2-1; tentatively, D is TRBD1 or TRBD2 (6 bases each). Per germline, CDR1 PRHDT and CDR2 FYEKMQ (reference sequence). CDR3 length: 18 amino acids. Trimming took off 4 bases at V and 4 bases at J, with 23 bases between the two ends. The CDR3 loop is CASSSTGGQGPSYNEQFF. For the CDR3, the DNA is TGTGCCAGCAGCTCCACTGGGGGGCAGGGACCTTCTTACAATGAGCAGTTCTTC.

In its sample, this clonotype was seen many times. This rearrangement joins TRBV10-3 to TRBJ2-7, with D maybe TRBD2 (6 bases). This CDR3 region has 15 residues. Trimming stripped 2 bases from V and 1 base from J, with 12 bases between. CDR1 ENHRY and CDR2 SYGVKD come from the germline V gene. The DNA of the CDR3 is TGTGCCATCAGTGAGCGGGAGCGCCAGTCCTACGAGCAGTACTTC. It is translated as CAISERERQSYEQYF.

This clonotype was recorded at least ten times. The V and J genes are TRBV24-1 and TRBJ2-3, with D maybe TRBD1 (5 bases). Germline CDR1 KGHDR, CDR2 SFDVKD. There are 16 residues in the CDR3. V was shortened by 4 bases and J by 4 bases, with 17 bases between the two germline ends. Here the CDR3 DNA reads TGTGCCACCAGTGACTCAAAAGGGGCGCGTCCAGATACGCAGTATTTT. Translation: CATSDSKGARPDTQYF.